Presented here are 8 T cell receptor beta chains from one specimen sequenced in a study of control samples from healthy donors and cancer patients. Clones were sequenced by immunoSEQ multiplex PCR, and TCRdb holds only the in-frame ones, with some missing. This sample has about 130,000 clones, with 85% to 95% found just once. The sample was PBMCs. These TCRs come from a man between 60 and 70 years old with colorectal cancer.

The chain combines TRBV12-3 or TRBV12-4 with TRBJ1-1, with D hard to call. Deletions cut 4 bases from V and 7 bases from J, with 4 bases between. This CDR3 is 10 amino acids long. The CDR3 here is CASSSYEAFF. The CDR3 DNA reads as TGTGCCAGCAGTTCCTATGAAGCTTTCTTT.

The V call is TRBV15, the J call TRBJ1-3, with a possible D match to TRBD1 (5 bases). Trimming shortened V by 7 bases and J by 0 bases, and 7 bases separated the two germline ends. The germline gives CDR1 LNHNV, CDR2 YYDKDF (reference sequence). The CDR3 extends over 13 amino acids. The CDR3 is CATKDSSGNTIYF. CDR3 sequence (DNA): TGTGCCACCAAAGACAGCTCTGGAAACACCATATATTTT. The variable domain in full, completed from reference TRBV15 and TRBJ1-3, reads DAMVIQNPRYQVTQFGKPVTLSCSQTLNHNVMYWYQQKSSQAPKLLFHYYDKDFNNEADTPDNFQSRRPNTSFCFLDIRSPGLGDTAMYLCATKDSSGNTIYFGEGSWLTVV.

Here the CDR3 DNA reads TGTGCCAGCAGTGAAAACAGGGGGCGCCCGGGTCAGCCCCAGCATTTT. It encodes CASSENRGRPGQPQHF. The rearrangement links TRBV2 to TRBJ1-5, with 9 bases fitting TRBD1. Germline CDR1 SNHLY, CDR2 FYNNEI. This CDR3 contains 16 residues. V lost 2 bases and J lost 6; bases outside the gene matches: 8.

The chain recombines TRBV4-3 with TRBJ1-2; tentatively, D is TRBD1 (6 bases). The CDR3 has 13 residues. Germline values: CDR1 LGHNA, CDR2 YSLEER. Trimming stripped 5 bases from V and 3 bases from J, with 10 bases between. The CDR3 region is CASSFTGYYGYTF. The CDR3 nucleotides are TGCGCCAGCAGCTTCACAGGGTACTATGGCTACACCTTC.

The chain recombines TRBV15 with TRBJ2-1; the match to TRBD2 covers 11 bases. Germline V lookup: CDR1 LNHNV, CDR2 YYDKDF (reference sequence). Germline trimming cut 0 bases from V and 9 bases from J; bases unmatched to any gene: 7. The CDR3 length is 16 residues. Here the CDR3 reads CATSRDPGGLAGEQFF. The CDR3 DNA sequence: TGTGCCACCAGCAGAGATCCGGGAGGACTAGCGGGTGAGCAGTTCTTC. Full variable domain (rest looked up from reference TRBV15 and TRBJ2-1): DAMVIQNPRYQVTQFGKPVTLSCSQTLNHNVMYWYQQKSSQAPKLLFHYYDKDFNNEADTPDNFQSRRPNTSFCFLDIRSPGLGDTAMYLCATSRDPGGLAGEQFFGPGTRLTVL.

The genes are TRBV6-5 and TRBJ1-5; D is ambiguous. The CDR3 consists of 14 residues. Between the trimmed V and J ends, which lost 5 bases and 4 bases, there was a span of 12 bases. The germline CDR1 and CDR2 sequences are MNHEY and SVGAGI. In DNA, the CDR3 is TGTGCCAGCAGTAGCTTAGGGAGGAATCAGCCCCAGCATTTT. Encoded protein: CASSSLGRNQPQHF.

The chain carries TRBV6-5 and TRBJ1-5, with TRBD1 as a possible D gene (5 bases). CDR3 length equals 14 residues. V lost 9 bases and J lost 0, with 12 bases in between. Germline V gene lookup returns CDR1 MNHEY and CDR2 SVGAGI. The CDR3: CASFREYSNQPQHF. The CDR3 region has the DNA TGTGCCAGTTTCAGGGAATATAGCAATCAGCCCCAGCATTTT.

The rearrangement uses TRBV18 and TRBJ2-4; D uncertain. The CDR3 covers 16 residues. Between the trimmed V and J ends, which lost 2 bases and 1 base, there was a span of 12 bases. Germline CDR1 reads KGHSH; CDR2 reads LQKENI. Here the CDR3 reads CASSPEDVLAKNIQYF. CDR3 sequence (DNA): TGTGCCAGCTCACCAGAGGACGTGTTGGCCAAAAACATTCAGTACTTC.